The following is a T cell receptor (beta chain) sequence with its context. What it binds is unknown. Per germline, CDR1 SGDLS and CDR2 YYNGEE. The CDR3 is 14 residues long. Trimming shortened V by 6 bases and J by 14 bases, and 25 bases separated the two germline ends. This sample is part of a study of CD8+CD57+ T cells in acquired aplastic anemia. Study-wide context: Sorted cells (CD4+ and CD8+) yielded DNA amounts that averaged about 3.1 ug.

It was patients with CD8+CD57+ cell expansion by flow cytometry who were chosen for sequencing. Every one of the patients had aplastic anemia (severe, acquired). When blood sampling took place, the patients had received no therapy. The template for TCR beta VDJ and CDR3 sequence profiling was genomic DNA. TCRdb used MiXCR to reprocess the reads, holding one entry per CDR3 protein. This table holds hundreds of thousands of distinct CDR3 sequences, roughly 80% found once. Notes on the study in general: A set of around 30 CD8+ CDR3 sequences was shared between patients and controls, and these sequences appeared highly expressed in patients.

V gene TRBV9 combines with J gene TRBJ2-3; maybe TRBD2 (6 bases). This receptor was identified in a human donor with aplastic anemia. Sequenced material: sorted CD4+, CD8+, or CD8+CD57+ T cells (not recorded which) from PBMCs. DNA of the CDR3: TGTGCCAGCACCGGCGCGGGGAACACCGGGGAGCTGTATTTT. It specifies CASTGAGNTGELYF. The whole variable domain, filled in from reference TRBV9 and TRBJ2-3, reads DSGVTQTPKHLITATGQRVTLRCSPRSGDLSVYWYQQSLDQGLQFLIQYYNGEERAKGNILERFSAQQFPDLHSELNLSSLELGDSALYFCASTGAGNTGELYFGPGTRLTVL.